The 31 T cell receptor beta chains below come from one sample, sequenced in a study of STAT5B mutations in CD4+ large granular lymphocyte leukemia (dated by TCRdb to between 2021 and 2023). The library was made by the immunoSEQ multiplex PCR assay. What TCRdb holds here is the immuneACCESS table cut down to in-frame rearrangements. Part of the clones is not present; checked against another copy, under half of the missing clones reflect an unresolved V gene, and the others are unexplained. This sample has roughly 46,000 clones in its table, and approximately 83% of those were observed once. Approximately 0.4% of the sample belongs to the ten largest clones. Sequencing was done on a sample of CD4+ T cells from blood buffy coats. These receptors were collected from a human donor in good health.

This chain links TRBV2 with TRBJ1-2, with D possibly matching TRBD1 (6 bases). Between the trimmed V and J ends, which lost 6 bases and 4 bases, there was a span of 12 bases. Germline V gene data show CDR1 as SNHLY and CDR2 as FYNNEI. The CDR3 contains 13 residues. CDR3 DNA: TGTGCCAGCAGGCTGGGACATTCCTATGGCTACACCTTC. Protein product: CASRLGHSYGYTF.

This clone has only one observation. The chain links TRBV5-4 to TRBJ2-5; possible D gene TRBD1, 6 bases. V was pared by 1 base and J by 7 bases, with 11 bases between. Germline values: CDR1 SGHNT, CDR2 YYREEE (reference sequence). The CDR3 length is 13 residues. The CDR3 region is CASSLTGSVTQYF. CDR3 nucleotide sequence: TGTGCCAGCAGCTTGACAGGGTCCGTGACCCAGTACTTC.

The gene calls are TRBV6-5 and TRBJ2-1, with 8 bases lining up with TRBD2. The V gene's germline CDR1 is MNHEY and CDR2 SVGAGI. With V trimmed by 8 bases and J by 3 bases, 6 bases remained unmatched. The CDR3 contains 14 residues. The CDR3: CASGAGGIYNEQFF. In nucleotides, the CDR3 is TGTGCCAGCGGGGCGGGGGGTATCTACAATGAGCAGTTCTTC.

The chain has TRBV7-8 and TRBJ1-1; no reliable D call. The V gene lost 1 base and the J gene lost 1 base, with 7 bases spanning the gap. CDR3 size: 14 residues. From germline, CDR1 is SGHVS and CDR2 FQNEAQ. Here the CDR3 reads CASSLGQSNTEAFF. In DNA, the CDR3 is TGTGCCAGCAGCTTAGGACAATCGAACACTGAAGCTTTCTTT.

The CDR3 spells CASSNLSGEQYF. For the CDR3, the DNA is TGTGCCAGCAGCAACCTGTCGGGCGAGCAGTACTTC. This chain links TRBV21-1 with TRBJ2-7; the table's D call, TRBD2, was not checked against the DNA. TRBV21-1 is noted as a pseudogene. The CDR3 runs 12 residues.

This chain joins TRBV5-1 and TRBJ2-7; 7 bases match TRBD1. The CDR3 length is 14 residues. V lost 2 bases and J lost 7; bases outside the gene matches: 9. CDR1 SGHRS and CDR2 YFSETQ come from the germline V gene. The CDR3 loop reads CASSLSGGTREQYF. CDR3 coding DNA: TGCGCCAGCAGCTTATCAGGGGGTACTAGAGAGCAGTACTTC.

The CDR3 sequence is CASSLTGGGGANVLTF. CDR3 nucleotide sequence: TGTGCCAGCAGCTTGACGGGGGGTGGTGGGGCCAACGTCCTGACTTTC. The chain couples TRBV5-5 to TRBJ2-6; 7 nucleotides line up with TRBD2. After removal of 1 base from V and 3 bases from J, the junction contained 4 bases not matched to a gene. The CDR3 sequence is 16 residues long. The V gene's germline CDR1 is SGHKS and CDR2 YYEKEE (reference sequence).

The V and J genes are TRBV11-2 and TRBJ1-2; a possible D gene is TRBD1 (5 bases). This CDR3 contains 14 residues. Trimming removed 0 bases from V and 7 bases from J, with 12 bases in between. The germline CDR1 and CDR2 sequences are SGHAT and FQNNGV. The CDR3 coding sequence is TGTGCCAGCAGCTTAGATCGGGGGGGAAGTGGCTACACCTTC. Translation: CASSLDRGGSGYTF.

The chain joins TRBV11-2 to TRBJ1-1, with a tentative D call TRBD1 (6 bases). The CDR3 length is 15 residues. Germline V lookup: CDR1 SGHAT, CDR2 FQNNGV. The V end was cut by 5 bases, the J end by 3 bases, with 16 bases between. CDR3 sequence reads: CASSPIRGADTEAFF. CDR3 DNA sequence: TGTGCCAGCAGCCCCATTAGGGGGGCGGACACTGAAGCTTTCTTT.

The chain has TRBV27 and TRBJ2-2; D gene ambiguous. The CDR3 contains 16 residues. Trimming cost V 3 bases and J 2 bases, with 13 bases left between them. Germline values: CDR1 MNHEY, CDR2 SMNVEV (reference sequence). CDR3 coding DNA: TGTGCCAGCAGTTTCTTTTCGGGCCTTAACACCGGGGAGCTGTTTTTT. It specifies CASSFFSGLNTGELFF.

CDR3 in amino acids: CAWSNRGRQYF. DNA of the CDR3: TGTGCCTGGAGTAACAGGGGTCGGCAGTACTTC. V gene TRBV30 combines with J gene TRBJ2-7; TRBD1 matches 7 bases. Per the germline V gene, CDR1 is GTSNPN and CDR2 is SVGIG (reference sequence). The length of the CDR3 is 11 residues. The V and J ends lost 2 bases and 9 bases, in that order; junction bases with no gene match: 4. The full variable domain, with the rest looked up from reference TRBV30 and TRBJ2-7, is SQTIHQWPATLVQPVGSPLSLECTVEGTSNPNLYWYRQAAGRGLQLLFYSVGIGQISSEVPQNLSASRPQDRQFILSSKKLLLSDSGFYLCAWSNRGRQYFGPGTRLTVT.

This chain connects TRBV6-5 to TRBJ1-2; possible D gene TRBD1, 6 bases. The germline CDR1 and CDR2 sequences are MNHEY and SVGAGI. Trimming removed 7 bases from V and 2 bases from J, with 17 bases in between. This CDR3 comprises 15 residues. The CDR3 coding sequence is TGTGCCAGCACCAAGGGGGGGGGCCTGAACTATGGCTACACCTTC. Its translation: CASTKGGGLNYGYTF.

There are a few counts of this clone. This chain connects TRBV30 to TRBJ1-1, with TRBD1 matching 8 bases. Germline V CDR1 and CDR2: GTSNPN, SVGIG (reference sequence). The ends lost 5 bases at V and 4 bases at J; junction bases unmatched: 3. The CDR3 totals 12 residues. The CDR3 here is CAWLTGGTEAFF. CDR3 nucleotide sequence: TGTGCCTGGCTAACAGGGGGCACTGAAGCTTTCTTT.

The chain links TRBV20-1 to TRBJ2-3; unclear D gene. V lost 8 bases, J lost 6 bases, and 12 bases lay in between. The CDR3 consists of 11 residues. Per germline, CDR1 DFQATT and CDR2 SNEGSKA (reference sequence). The CDR3 is CSTPVVDTQYF. Here the CDR3 DNA reads TGCAGTACCCCGGTTGTGGATACGCAGTATTTT.

This rearrangement joins TRBV11-3 to TRBJ2-3, with TRBD2 as a possible D gene (6 bases). This CDR3 is built from 14 residues. Germline V gene lookup returns CDR1 SGHNT and CDR2 YENEEA. Trimming cost V 5 bases and J 0 bases, with 9 bases left between them. This CDR3 reads CASSGRESTDTQYF. The CDR3 coding sequence is TGTGCCAGCAGCGGCCGGGAGAGCACAGATACGCAGTATTTT.

The chain carries TRBV5-5 and TRBJ2-7; D call uncertain. The ends were cut back, 0 bases at V and 5 bases at J, with 6 bases in the middle. The germline V gene encodes CDR1 SGHKS and CDR2 YYEKEE (reference sequence). The CDR3 is made up of 12 amino acids. CDR3 protein: CASSLVRNEQYF. For the CDR3, the DNA is TGTGCCAGCAGCTTGGTACGGAACGAGCAGTACTTC.

The gene calls are TRBV2 and TRBJ1-1; D is possibly TRBD1 (6 bases). The CDR3 spans 14 residues. The V end lost 4 bases, the J end lost 1 base, and 10 bases lay between the germline ends. CDR1 is SNHLY and CDR2 is FYNNEI in the germline V gene. CDR3 nucleotide sequence: TGTGCCAGCAGTGTAGGGGGGGGGAACACTGAAGCTTTCTTT. Protein product: CASSVGGGNTEAFF.

This chain joins TRBV29-1 and TRBJ1-6; 8 nucleotides align to TRBD1. Trimming cost V 5 bases and J 9 bases; bases outside gene matches: 6. CDR1 is SQVTM, CDR2 ANQGSEA, per germline. The CDR3 length is 13 residues. Here the CDR3 DNA reads TGCAGCGTTCGGGGACAGGATATTTCACCCCTCCACTTT. Amino acid sequence: CSVRGQDISPLHF.

The V and J genes are TRBV7-2 and TRBJ2-1, with D tentatively TRBD2 (6 bases). Germline CDR1 SGHTA, CDR2 FQGNSA. Trimming removed 3 bases at V and 4 bases at J, with 25 bases between. This CDR3 comprises 19 residues. The CDR3 nucleotides are TGTGCCAGCAGCTTCCTCTTTGCGCCGGGACTCTCCCTATACAATGAGCAGTTCTTC. Translated: CASSFLFAPGLSLYNEQFF.

The CDR3 protein is CASRPGGSLNNYGYTF. CDR3 nucleotide sequence: TGTGCCAGCAGACCCGGGGGTAGCTTGAATAACTATGGCTACACCTTC. V usage is TRBV9 and J usage is TRBJ1-2; tentatively, D is TRBD1 (5 bases). The CDR3 length is 16 residues. CDR1 and CDR2 (germline): SGDLS, YYNGEE. V was shortened by 5 bases and J by 1 base, with 18 bases between the two germline ends.

V and J are TRBV28 and TRBJ1-2; 9 nucleotides align to TRBD1. The CDR3 has 14 residues. Germline-derived CDR1 and CDR2 are MDHEN and SYDVKM. The V segment lost 6 bases and the J segment 5 bases; nucleotides outside the gene matches: 7. The chain's CDR3 is CASRADRGKYGYTF. The CDR3 bases are TGTGCCAGCAGAGCCGACAGGGGGAAGTATGGCTACACCTTC.

V is TRBV15 and J is TRBJ2-3; 13 bases line up with TRBD2. J was trimmed by 6 bases and V by 5 bases; bases with no gene match: 5. This CDR3 comprises 15 residues. Germline V gene lookup returns CDR1 LNHNV and CDR2 YYDKDF (reference sequence). The CDR3 nucleotides are TGTGCCACCAGCCCCGGGACTAGCGGGGCTGATACGCAGTATTTT. Protein: CATSPGTSGADTQYF.

This chain links TRBV12-5 with TRBJ2-5; D perhaps matches TRBD1 (6 bases). Germline CDR1 is LGHNT and CDR2 is FRNRAP. Trimming took 4 bases from V and 6 from J, leaving 18 bases between them. The CDR3 is 15 amino acids. For the CDR3, the DNA is TGTGCTAGTGGTTCCGGTGCGGACAGTCGGCAGACCCAGTACTTC. As protein: CASGSGADSRQTQYF.

This clone was seen a single time. V and J are TRBV6-5 and TRBJ1-2; a possible D gene is TRBD1 (6 bases). Trimming left V 0 bases short and J 4 bases short, with 12 bases between. The CDR3 sequence is 15 residues long. Per germline, CDR1 MNHEY and CDR2 SVGAGI. The CDR3 DNA follows: TGTGCCAGCAGTTACTCGTCAGGACAGCTCTATGGCTACACCTTC. Translation gives CASSYSSGQLYGYTF.

This chain's CDR3 is CASSQERQEGGYTF. In DNA, the CDR3 is TGCGCCAGCAGCCAAGAGCGGCAGGAGGGTGGCTACACCTTC. The chain joins TRBV4-1 to TRBJ1-2; D not resolved. CDR1 MGHRA and CDR2 YSYEKL come from the germline V gene. The length of the CDR3 is 14 residues. V was shortened by 0 bases and J by 7 bases, with 12 bases between the two germline ends.

The V call is TRBV11-3, the J call TRBJ2-7; 8 bases map to TRBD2. J gave up 3 bases and V 3 bases, and 1 base lay outside the gene matches. Per the germline V gene, CDR1 is SGHNT and CDR2 is YENEEA. The CDR3 is made up of 13 amino acids. As DNA, the CDR3 is TGTGCCAGCAGCTTCCTAGCGGGCTACGAGCAGTACTTC. It is translated as CASSFLAGYEQYF.

The chain recombines TRBV7-2 with TRBJ1-1; D gene uncertain. V lost 2 bases to trimming and J lost 8 bases, with 21 bases between them. This CDR3 has 16 amino acids. CDR1 is SGHTA, CDR2 FQGNSA, per germline. The CDR3 reads CASSLYDQIGRIEAFF. The CDR3 bases are TGTGCCAGCAGCTTATACGATCAAATAGGGCGCATAGAAGCTTTCTTT.

The rearrangement links TRBV5-4 to TRBJ2-7; 8 bases map to TRBD2. The CDR3 covers 14 residues. The germline gives CDR1 SGHNT, CDR2 YYREEE (reference sequence). V was clipped by 4 bases and J by 0 bases; unmatched bases: 3. This CDR3 reads CASSPRGVSYEQYF. Written as DNA, the CDR3 is TGTGCCAGCAGCCCGCGGGGGGTCTCCTACGAGCAGTACTTC.

CDR3 sequence: CATHASLAGGSYNEQFF. Written as DNA, the CDR3 is TGTGCCACCCACGCCTCCCTAGCGGGAGGGTCCTACAATGAGCAGTTCTTC. The chain has TRBV10-3 and TRBJ2-1; 12 bases agree with TRBD2. V dropped 10 bases and J dropped 1; count of bases not matched to a gene: 11. The CDR3 consists of 17 residues. Germline values: CDR1 ENHRY, CDR2 SYGVKD.

The V gene is TRBV11-3, the J gene TRBJ2-7, with TRBD2 matching over 8 bases. Trimming cost V 8 bases and J 2 bases; bases outside gene matches: 5. This CDR3 spans 13 amino acids. Germline V gene data show CDR1 as SGHNT and CDR2 as YENEEA. The CDR3 region is CASQNSGTYEQYF. The CDR3 DNA is TGTGCCAGCCAAAATAGCGGGACCTACGAGCAGTACTTC.

This chain connects TRBV9 to TRBJ1-3; unclear D gene. V lost 4 bases to trimming and J lost 0 bases, with 11 bases between them. The CDR3 totals 15 residues. Germline values: CDR1 SGDLS, CDR2 YYNGEE. CDR3 loop: CASSPSMSSGNTIYF. The CDR3 nucleotides are TGTGCCAGCAGCCCCTCAATGAGCTCTGGAAACACCATATATTTT.